The following is a T cell receptor (beta chain) sequence with its context. This entry comes from a study of blood T cell repertoires in COVID-19. CDR1 is SQVTM and CDR2 is ANQGSEA in the germline V gene. The ends lost 4 bases at V and 5 bases at J; junction bases unmatched: 16. There are 17 residues in the CDR3. Original methodology: Reference gene primer amplification yielded estimated nucleated cell counts. Assay: immunoSEQ multiplex PCR; the TCRdb copy retains only in-frame clones and omits some. V, J and clone size are taken as reported in that table, and D and trimming were inferred from the DNA itself. Here the sample spans over 200,000 clones, around nine tenths being singletons.

This sequence originates from a young man who had recovered from COVID-19. The material sequenced was PBMCs or T cells enriched from blood (not recorded which). V and J are TRBV29-1 and TRBJ1-1; the match to TRBD1 covers 10 bases. As DNA, the CDR3 is TGCAGCGTTGCCTACCGACAGGGGGCCCGTGAAAAAACTGAAGCTTTCTTT. It is translated as CSVAYRQGAREKTEAFF. The whole variable domain, filled in from reference TRBV29-1 and TRBJ1-1, reads SAVISQKPSRDICQRGTSLTIQCQVDSQVTMMFWYRQQPGQSLTLIATANQGSEATYESGFVIDKFPISRPNLTFSTLTVSNMSPEDSSIYLCSVAYRQGAREKTEAFFGQGTRLTVV.